This T cell receptor beta chain was documented in a study of blood T cells in healthy people across ages. Next came a second PCR, run for about 7 to 12 cycles, which used a sample-barcoded 5' primer along with a J-beta primer mix. TCRdb called the 5' RACE reads again in MiXCR, with one record for every CDR3 protein. This table has some 860,000 distinct CDR3 sequences, roughly 56% appearing once. V was clipped by 8 bases and J by 0 bases, with 8 bases between them. CDR1 is SGHTA and CDR2 is FQGNSA in the germline V gene. CDR3 length: 13 amino acids. This clonotype was seen a few times. The sequence was collected from a man between 40 and 49 years old in good health. The V gene is TRBV7-2, the J gene TRBJ2-1; D unclear. The sequenced material came from blood. Written as DNA, the CDR3 is TGTGCCAGCGGGCCCCACTCCTACAATGAGCAGTTCTTC. It specifies CASGPHSYNEQFF.